This T cell receptor (beta chain) was obtained from a study of cytomegalovirus exposure and HLA in healthy donors. Study-wide background: There were 90 million to 140 million unique TCR beta sequences, drawn from about 179 million T cells, in an earlier analysis.

In regard to this clone: Antigen: not known.

13 Jbeta primers and 60 Vbeta primers were used for the PCR. Here immunoSEQ multiplex PCR was the method, and the copy in TCRdb shows in-frame clones only, minus some. The data contain more than 90,000 clones, around 81% of them seen just once; the ten biggest clones take up less than 4.5%. Study results and caveats: It was likely that a cluster of highly shared sequence variants was a sequencing artifact. Analysis was performed later, and it showed HLA-associated TCR beta chains to be more clonally expanded than equally common others.

Germline lookup yields CDR1 SGHVS and CDR2 FNYEAQ. Trimming took off 3 bases at V and 4 bases at J, with 16 bases between the two ends. The CDR3 totals 17 residues. The rearrangement joins TRBV7-6 to TRBJ1-6; perhaps TRBD1 as D (5 bases). Sequencing was done on a sample of PBMCs. This TCR derives from a woman aged 70-85 years in good health and CMV-seropositive. This chain's CDR3 is CASSLQDSSQYNSPLHF. CDR3 DNA: TGTGCCAGCAGCTTGCAAGACAGCTCTCAATATAATTCACCCCTCCACTTT.